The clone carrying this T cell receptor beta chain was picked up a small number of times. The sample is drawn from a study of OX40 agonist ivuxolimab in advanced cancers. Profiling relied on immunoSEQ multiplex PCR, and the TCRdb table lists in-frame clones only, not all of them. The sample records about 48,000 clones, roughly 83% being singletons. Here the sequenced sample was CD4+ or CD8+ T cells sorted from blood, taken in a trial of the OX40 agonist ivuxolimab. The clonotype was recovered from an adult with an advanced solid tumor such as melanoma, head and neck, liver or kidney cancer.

As DNA, the CDR3 is TGTGCCAGCAGCTTAGCAGGACTAGCGGGAGCGCGAACCGGGGAGCTGTTTTTT. This translates into CASSLAGLAGARTGELFF. This chain uses TRBV7-9 with TRBJ2-2; 13 bases fit TRBD2. Germline loops: CDR1 SEHNR, CDR2 FQNEAQ (reference sequence). The junction had 6 bases not matched to a gene; V was cut back by 0 bases and J by 5 bases. CDR3 length: 18 amino acids.